Below, one T cell receptor beta chain is given with its context. Its antigen is currently unknown. The CDR3 covers 14 residues. Germline V CDR1 and CDR2: SEHNR, FQNEAQ (reference sequence). The V end was cut by 4 bases, the J end by 1 base, with 10 bases between. This sample was taken from a study of cytomegalovirus exposure and HLA in healthy donors. The primer mix had 60 Vbeta and 13 Jbeta primers. Assay used: immunoSEQ multiplex PCR; TCRdb lists only in-frame clones, some missing. The sample includes around 190,000 clones, about four fifths of them seen just once. Findings and limits, study-wide: Later on, an analysis tied some 17,000 TCR beta sequences to HLA alleles at 0.05 false discovery rate.

The chain has TRBV7-9 and TRBJ1-1, with D uncertain. Sequencing was carried out using PBMCs. The TCR comes from a man aged 18 to 35 in good health and CMV-seronegative. This CDR3 is CASSSLGSNTEAFF. CDR3 DNA: TGTGCCAGCAGCTCTCTAGGATCGAACACTGAAGCTTTCTTT.